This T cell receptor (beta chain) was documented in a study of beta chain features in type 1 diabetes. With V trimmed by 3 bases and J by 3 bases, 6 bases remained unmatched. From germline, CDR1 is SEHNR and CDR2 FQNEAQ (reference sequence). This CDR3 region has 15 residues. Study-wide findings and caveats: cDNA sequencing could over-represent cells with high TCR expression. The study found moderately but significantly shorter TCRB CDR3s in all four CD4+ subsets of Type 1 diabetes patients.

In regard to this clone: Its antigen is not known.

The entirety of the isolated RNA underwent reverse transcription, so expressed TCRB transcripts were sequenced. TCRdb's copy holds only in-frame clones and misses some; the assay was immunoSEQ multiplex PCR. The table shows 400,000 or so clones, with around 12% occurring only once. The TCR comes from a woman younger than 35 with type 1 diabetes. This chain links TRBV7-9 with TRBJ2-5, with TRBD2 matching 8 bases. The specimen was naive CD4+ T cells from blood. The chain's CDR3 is CASSFFGGGEETQYF. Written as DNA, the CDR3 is TGTGCCAGCAGCTTCTTCGGGGGGGGAGAAGAGACCCAGTACTTC.